Following are 9 T cell receptor beta chains from one sample sequenced in a study of cytomegalovirus exposure and HLA in healthy donors. PCR used 60 Vbeta primers and 13 Jbeta primers. The method was immunoSEQ multiplex PCR; TCRdb's version includes in-frame clones alone and lacks a portion of them. The table includes more than 80,000 clones, 65% to 85% detected once. Sequences were obtained from PBMCs. The source is a woman between 65 and 79 years old in good health and CMV-seropositive.

The CDR3 DNA sequence: TGCGCCAGCAGCCGGGAGAAGAACTATGGCTACACCTTC. Its translation: CASSREKNYGYTF. The V call is TRBV4-1, the J call TRBJ1-2; D ambiguous. Germline V CDR1 and CDR2: MGHRA, YSYEKL. V was clipped by 4 bases and J by 2 bases, with 8 bases between them. CDR3 length: 13 residues.

The chain carries TRBV27 and TRBJ2-2; 7 bases align to TRBD1. The germline gives CDR1 MNHEY, CDR2 SMNVEV (reference sequence). This CDR3 is 16 amino acids long. V trimming: 6 bases; J trimming: 3 bases; junction bases outside the gene matches: 10. The CDR3, as DNA: TGTGCCAGCAGACCAACGAAAGGGGGCGACACCGGGGAGCTGTTTTTT. Its protein is CASRPTKGGDTGELFF.

CDR3 DNA: TGTGCCAGCAGCTTCAGTTGGGGAGATGGCCCCTACAATGAGCAGTTCTTC. Its translation is CASSFSWGDGPYNEQFF. This rearrangement joins TRBV5-5 to TRBJ2-1; TRBD2 might be the D (5 bases). The V gene's germline CDR1 is SGHKS and CDR2 YYEKEE (reference sequence). The CDR3 contains 17 residues. The V and J ends lost 2 bases and 2 bases respectively, with 17 bases between them. The whole variable domain, filled in from reference TRBV5-5 and TRBJ2-1, reads DAGVTQSPTHLIKTRGQQVTLRCSPISGHKSVSWYQQVLGQGPQFIFQYYEKEERGRGNFPDRFSARQFPNYSSELNVNALLLGDSALYLCASSFSWGDGPYNEQFFGPGTRLTVL.

This chain joins TRBV18 and TRBJ2-5, with a tentative D call TRBD1 (6 bases). This CDR3 is 15 amino acids long. The germline V gene has CDR1 KGHSH and CDR2 LQKENI. With 2 bases removed from V and 2 bases from J, the gap between germline ends came to 12 bases. In nucleotides, the CDR3 is TGTGCCAGCTCACCATCCGGGACACCTCAAGAGACCCAGTACTTC. Translated, it gives CASSPSGTPQETQYF.

The chain couples TRBV29-1 to TRBJ2-7; D is unclear. V lost 4 bases, J lost 0 bases, and 10 bases lay in between. Germline CDR1 SQVTM, CDR2 ANQGSEA. This CDR3 region has 13 residues. CDR3 amino acids: CSVVVPSSYEQYF. CDR3 nucleotides: TGCAGCGTTGTTGTACCCAGCTCCTACGAGCAGTACTTC.

The V gene is TRBV4-3, the J gene TRBJ2-1, with 11 bases lining up with TRBD2. The CDR3 is 15 amino acids. Trimming took 0 bases from V and 14 from J; bases not matched to a gene: 9. In germline, CDR1 is LGHNA, CDR2 YSLEER. This CDR3 reads CASSQDYSGLADEFF. In DNA, the CDR3 is TGCGCCAGCAGCCAAGATTATTCGGGACTAGCGGATGAGTTCTTC.

The genes are TRBV5-4 and TRBJ2-5, with D perhaps matching TRBD2 (5 bases). Gene TRBJ2-7 matches the end of the DNA better, so the J call may be wrong. Germline loops: CDR1 SGHNT, CDR2 YYREEE (reference sequence). This CDR3 is 17 amino acids long. Here the CDR3 DNA reads TGTGCCAGCAGCTCCATTCCACGGAAAGGGAGCTCCTACGAGCAGTACTTC. Translation: CASSSIPRKGSSYEQYF.

This clone showed up just a few times. The chain couples TRBV27 to TRBJ2-1; no clear D gene. This CDR3 comprises 14 residues. Germline V gene lookup returns CDR1 MNHEY and CDR2 SMNVEV (reference sequence). The V end lost 7 bases, the J end lost 1 base, and 11 bases lay between the germline ends. The CDR3 nucleotides read TGTGCCAGCACCCCGACAAGGTCCTACAATGAGCAGTTCTTC. Translation gives CASTPTRSYNEQFF.

This clone appeared once. V gene TRBV14 combines with J gene TRBJ2-7, with a tentative D call TRBD1 (6 bases). Trimming cost V 5 bases and J 3 bases, with 26 bases left between them. Looked up from germline, CDR1 is SGHDN and CDR2 is FVKESK. There are 18 residues in the CDR3. CDR3 nucleotides: TGTGCCAGCAGCGAAACAGGGAGAGGTGGCGCAGGGGACTACGAGCAGTACTTC. Encoded protein: CASSETGRGGAGDYEQYF.